This entry lists 10 T cell receptor beta chains sequenced from one sample in a study of blood T cell repertoires in COVID-19. TCRdb's table, derived via immunoSEQ multiplex PCR, lists solely in-frame clones and lacks some. This sample carries roughly 250,000 clones, roughly four fifths of them seen once, and the ten largest clones take under 5%. Sequencing was carried out using peripheral blood. The receptors stem from a man between 45 and 60 years old with active or convalescent COVID-19.

The chain has TRBV5-4 and TRBJ2-2; D remains unclear. CDR3 length equals 14 residues. Germline V CDR1 and CDR2: SGHNT, YYREEE (reference sequence). V lost 0 bases to trimming and J lost 4 bases, with 7 bases between them. CDR3 sequence: CASSLEVSTGELFF. The CDR3 DNA reads TGTGCCAGCAGCTTGGAAGTTAGCACCGGGGAGCTGTTTTTT.

The V call is TRBV5-5, the J call TRBJ1-1, with D tentatively TRBD1 (6 bases). The CDR3 is 14 residues long. The V end lost 2 bases, the J end lost 1 base, and 9 bases lay between the germline ends. Per the germline V gene, CDR1 is SGHKS and CDR2 is YYEKEE (reference sequence). The CDR3 DNA reads as TGTGCCAGCAGCTTCGAGACAGGGAACACTGAAGCTTTCTTT. Translated, it gives CASSFETGNTEAFF.

This chain joins TRBV5-6 and TRBJ2-3, with 7 bases identical to TRBD2. After removal of 4 bases from V and 8 bases from J, the junction contained 10 bases not matched to a gene. The CDR3 totals 14 residues. Germline-derived CDR1 and CDR2 are SGHDT and YYEEEE. The CDR3 protein is CASSVPGLPVTQYF. CDR3 in DNA: TGTGCCAGCAGCGTACCGGGACTACCCGTTACGCAGTATTTT.

V and J are TRBV29-1 and TRBJ2-1, with 12 bases identical to TRBD2. The CDR3 sequence is 15 residues long. Unmatched junction bases numbered 4, after V lost 7 bases and J lost 0 bases. Germline V gene lookup returns CDR1 SQVTM and CDR2 ANQGSEA. The chain's CDR3 is CSATSGGLSYNEQFF. CDR3 DNA sequence: TGCAGCGCCACTAGCGGGGGGCTCTCCTACAATGAGCAGTTCTTC.

The chain uses TRBV21-1 and TRBJ1-6; TRBD1 reflects the table's D call only, with no check against the DNA. TRBV21-1 is recorded as a pseudogene. This CDR3 spans 18 amino acids. The CDR3 is CASRLDRVGGSYNSPLHF. The CDR3 region has the DNA TGTGCCAGCAGACTCGACAGGGTGGGTGGCTCCTATAATTCACCCCTCCACTTT.

This clone occurred once. The J gene is TRBJ1-3, the V gene TRBV7-9; no firm D call. The CDR3 is made up of 17 amino acids. The V and J ends lost 5 bases and 0 bases respectively, with 17 bases between them. Germline lookup yields CDR1 SEHNR and CDR2 FQNEAQ (reference sequence). The CDR3, as DNA: TGTGCCAGCAGCACCAATCGGAGGGTGAACTCTGGAAACACCATATATTTT. Translating it yields CASSTNRRVNSGNTIYF.

The chain employs TRBV6-2 or TRBV6-3 and TRBJ1-5; TRBD1 might be the D (5 bases). CDR3 length: 15 amino acids. V was trimmed by 4 bases and J by 7 bases, leaving 17 bases between them. The germline V gene encodes CDR1 MNHEY and CDR2 SVGEGT. CDR3 in amino acids: CASSSMGGMLQPQHF. The CDR3 DNA reads TGTGCCAGCAGTTCTATGGGGGGGATGTTGCAGCCCCAGCATTTT.

The chain recombines TRBV3-1 (or the pseudogene TRBV3-2) with TRBJ2-7, with D maybe TRBD2 (5 bases). The CDR3 runs 14 residues. Trimming removed 3 bases from V and 6 bases from J, with 15 bases in between. Germline lookup yields CDR1 LGHDT and CDR2 YNNKEL (reference sequence). The CDR3 nucleotides are TGTGCCAGCAGCCACCCCTGGACTTTCGGCGAGCAGTACTTC. Translation gives CASSHPWTFGEQYF.

This chain joins TRBV27 and TRBJ2-2; maybe TRBD2 (6 bases). Trimming cost V 5 bases and J 11 bases, with 9 bases left between them. Germline lookup yields CDR1 MNHEY and CDR2 SMNVEV (reference sequence). The CDR3 has 11 amino acids. CDR3: CASSLSGELFF. DNA for the CDR3: TGTGCCAGCAGTCTTAGCGGTGAGCTGTTTTTT.

The CDR3 DNA sequence: TGTGCCAGCACCGCGCGGGACACTGAAGCTTTCTTT. Amino acid sequence: CASTARDTEAFF. The V call is TRBV25-1, the J call TRBJ1-1; D unclear. The CDR3 extends over 12 amino acids. Trimming removed 7 bases from V and 3 bases from J, with 9 bases in between. CDR1 MGHDK and CDR2 SYGVNS come from the germline V gene.